Detailed here is one T cell receptor beta chain. As yet, its antigen is unknown. The CDR3 is made up of 14 amino acids. Between the trimmed V and J ends, which lost 5 bases and 0 bases, there was a span of 8 bases. Germline CDR1 and CDR2: SGHRS and YFSETQ. This entry belongs to a study of cytomegalovirus exposure and HLA in healthy donors. Regarding the study as a whole: Rates of TCR association differed by HLA locus in a later analysis, with DRB1 highest and HLA-C lowest. Under in vitro conditions, a few CMV-associated chains were confirmed as specific for CMV antigens. Per published accounts, TCR beta sequences correctly predicted the HLA-A and HLA-B alleles of most subjects. A later analysis, which compared TCR beta chains of equal frequency, found the HLA-associated ones more clonally expanded.

13 Jbeta primers and 60 Vbeta primers were used for the PCR. Profiled with immunoSEQ multiplex PCR; TCRdb holds only in-frame clones, not every one. The sample records over 150,000 clones, approximately 77% being singletons. The chain recombines TRBV5-1 with TRBJ2-2; no firm D call. The sequencing input was PBMCs. This sequence was found in a man aged 30 to 45 in good health and CMV-seropositive. For the CDR3, the DNA is TGCGCCAGCAGGGGCTGGCCGAACACCGGGGAGCTGTTTTTT. Its protein product is CASRGWPNTGELFF.